Below are 20 T cell receptor beta chains sequenced from a single sample in a study of chemoradiotherapy in HPV16-positive cancers. Libraries were prepared by immunoSEQ multiplex PCR; TCRdb keeps only in-frame clonotypes and omits some of them. This repertoire shows some 6,000 clones, more than 60% found once; its top ten account for roughly 6.7%. Sequenced here: tumor tissue, sampled from a patient who underwent chemoradiotherapy. The receptor set was obtained from a human donor with HPV-associated anogenital cancer.

This rearrangement joins TRBV9 to TRBJ1-1; D is possibly TRBD1 (5 bases). V shed 4 bases and J shed 4 bases, with 17 bases lying between them. The CDR3 sequence is 15 residues long. CDR1 is SGDLS and CDR2 is YYNGEE in the germline V gene. The CDR3 sequence: CASSPGTIAGTEAFF. CDR3 nucleotide sequence: TGTGCCAGCAGCCCAGGGACCATAGCCGGCACTGAAGCTTTCTTT.

J is TRBJ1-4 and V is TRBV28, with D maybe TRBD1 (5 bases). V was clipped by 3 bases and J by 7 bases, with 18 bases between them. CDR1 MDHEN and CDR2 SYDVKM come from the germline V gene. CDR3 length: 16 residues. As DNA, the CDR3 is TGTGCCAGCAGTTTGGGGGGTGGGGTACTTCGTGAAAAACTGTTTTTT. This translates into CASSLGGGVLREKLFF.

This clone is a singleton in its sample. The chain has TRBV2 and TRBJ1-2; 11 nucleotides align to TRBD1. V gave up 6 bases and J gave up 6 bases; unmatched junction bases: 6. The CDR3 spans 14 residues. The germline gives CDR1 SNHLY, CDR2 FYNNEI. The chain's CDR3 is CASRWTGGTDGYTF. In DNA, the CDR3 is TGTGCCAGCAGATGGACAGGGGGCACAGATGGCTACACCTTC.

This chain links TRBV4-1 with TRBJ2-4; 10 bases match TRBD1. This CDR3 comprises 16 residues. Germline CDR1 reads MGHRA; CDR2 reads YSYEKL. V dropped 5 bases and J dropped 8; count of bases not matched to a gene: 12. CDR3 sequence (DNA): TGCGCCAGCAGCTTCCCCGGGACAGGGGCCGATGACATTCAGTACTTC. Protein: CASSFPGTGADDIQYF.

This chain uses TRBV5-1 with TRBJ1-4, with D perhaps matching TRBD1 (5 bases). CDR1 and CDR2 (germline): SGHRS, YFSETQ. Trimming pared 2 bases from V and 0 bases from J, leaving 8 bases between. The CDR3 totals 15 residues. CDR3 residues: CASSLAGATNEKLFF. CDR3 coding DNA: TGCGCCAGCAGCTTAGCGGGGGCAACTAATGAAAAACTGTTTTTT.

Worth noting for this clone: In the same sample, other DNA sequences code for this CDR3. The chain couples TRBV6-5 to TRBJ1-1; the D is unclear. The germline CDR1 and CDR2 sequences are MNHEY and SVGAGI. The CDR3 is made up of 14 amino acids. V shed 2 bases and J shed 1 base, with 8 bases lying between them. In DNA form, the CDR3 reads TGTGCCAGCAGTTACCGGCAGCGGAACACTGAAGCTTTCTTT. It encodes CASSYRQRNTEAFF.

In this sample, this clone turned up a few times. The genes are TRBV15 and TRBJ1-5, with 8 positions matching TRBD1. The CDR3 consists of 16 residues. The ends lost 5 bases at V and 7 bases at J; junction bases unmatched: 13. Germline V CDR1 and CDR2: LNHNV, YYDKDF (reference sequence). This CDR3 reads CATSSSNRGFYQPQHF. The CDR3 bases are TGTGCCACCAGCTCTTCGAACAGGGGGTTTTACCAGCCCCAGCATTTT.

This chain joins TRBV4-1 and TRBJ2-1, with a weak D call TRBD2 (5 bases). The CDR3 runs to 18 residues. Trimming pared 4 bases from V and 9 bases from J, leaving 28 bases between. Germline values: CDR1 MGHRA, CDR2 YSYEKL. The CDR3 DNA sequence: TGCGCCAGCAGCCTCATACAACCACGTCGGGGAAATATTTTTGAGCAGTTCTTC. Its translation: CASSLIQPRRGNIFEQFF.

The chain employs TRBV5-4 and TRBJ2-5; possibly TRBD1 for D (6 bases). V was trimmed by 4 bases and J by 0 bases, leaving 10 bases between them. CDR3 length equals 14 residues. Germline V gene lookup returns CDR1 SGHNT and CDR2 YYREEE (reference sequence). The CDR3, as DNA: TGTGCCAGCAGCCCGGGACACGACCAAGAGACCCAGTACTTC. Its translation is CASSPGHDQETQYF.

The J gene is TRBJ1-1, the V gene TRBV10-3; D ambiguous. Trimming stripped 8 bases from V and 0 bases from J, with 16 bases between. The CDR3 extends over 15 amino acids. Germline CDR1 and CDR2: ENHRY and SYGVKD. This chain's CDR3 is CAIVESPFMNTEAFF. Here the CDR3 DNA reads TGTGCCATCGTTGAAAGTCCTTTCATGAACACTGAAGCTTTCTTT.

The chain recombines TRBV4-2 with TRBJ1-1; D unresolved. V was clipped by 1 base and J by 3 bases, with 18 bases between them. Germline V lookup: CDR1 LGHNA, CDR2 YNFKEQ. This CDR3 is built from 17 residues. CDR3 in DNA: TGTGCCAGCAGCCAAGTAGCCCTAAACGGGGAATACACTGAAGCTTTCTTT. Its translation: CASSQVALNGEYTEAFF.

The chain recombines TRBV7-2 with TRBJ1-2; the D is unclear. The germline gives CDR1 SGHTA, CDR2 FQGNSA. V gave up 5 bases and J gave up 4 bases, with 11 bases separating them. The CDR3 extends over 13 amino acids. This CDR3 is CASSPTGSYGYTF. DNA of the CDR3: TGTGCCAGCAGCCCCACCGGGAGCTATGGCTACACCTTC.

This chain uses TRBV6-1 with TRBJ1-2, with a tentative D call TRBD1 (6 bases). V was shortened by 5 bases and J by 8 bases, with 15 bases between the two germline ends. Per the germline V gene, CDR1 is MNHNS and CDR2 is SASEGT. This CDR3 contains 13 residues. CDR3 nucleotides: TGTGCCAGCAGTCGGTCAGGGGTGTCAGGCTACACCTTC. Encoded protein: CASSRSGVSGYTF.

A note on this clone: Different DNA sequences within this sample yield the same CDR3. The chain employs TRBV6-6 and TRBJ1-2; the match to TRBD1 covers 8 bases. V shed 6 bases, J shed 8 bases, and the junction held 5 bases outside the gene matches. The germline V gene encodes CDR1 MNHNY and CDR2 SVGAGI (reference sequence). CDR3 length: 12 amino acids. Here the CDR3 reads CASSPQGEGYTF. The CDR3 DNA sequence: TGTGCCAGCAGCCCACAGGGGGAGGGCTACACCTTC.

The V call is TRBV18, the J call TRBJ1-4; no clear D gene. CDR1 is KGHSH and CDR2 is LQKENI in the germline V gene. Deletions cut 2 bases from V and 6 bases from J, with 13 bases between. This CDR3 has 15 residues. The CDR3 reads CASSPLRTGYEKLFF. The CDR3 region has the DNA TGTGCCAGCTCACCATTAAGGACCGGATATGAAAAACTGTTTTTT.

The chain joins TRBV7-3 to TRBJ2-1, with TRBD2 matching 13 bases. Per germline, CDR1 SGHTA and CDR2 FQGTGA. This CDR3 region has 14 residues. Trimming cost V 2 bases and J 10 bases; bases outside gene matches: 2. CDR3 protein: CASSLGTSGVEQFF. CDR3 nucleotides: TGTGCCAGCAGCTTAGGGACTAGCGGGGTCGAGCAGTTCTTC.

V gene TRBV5-4 combines with J gene TRBJ1-2, with a tentative D call TRBD1 (6 bases). Trimming cost V 3 bases and J 5 bases, with 11 bases left between them. The CDR3 loop spans 13 amino acids. Germline lookup yields CDR1 SGHNT and CDR2 YYREEE (reference sequence). CDR3: CASSSQGLYGYTF. CDR3 sequence (DNA): TGTGCCAGCAGCTCCCAGGGGTTATATGGCTACACCTTC.

The chain is built from TRBV18 and TRBJ1-1; 8 positions agree with TRBD1. Trimming at V came to 2 bases and at J to 1 base, leaving 3 bases not matched to a gene. The CDR3 runs to 15 residues. Germline CDR1 and CDR2: KGHSH and LQKENI. The CDR3 sequence: CASSPNRGANTEAFF. CDR3 bases: TGTGCCAGCTCACCAAACAGGGGGGCGAACACTGAAGCTTTCTTT.

The chain carries TRBV19 and TRBJ1-2; TRBD1 matches 10 bases. The CDR3 spans 15 residues. V dropped 5 bases and J dropped 8; count of bases not matched to a gene: 11. The germline V gene encodes CDR1 LNHDA and CDR2 SQIVND (reference sequence). This CDR3 reads CASSAPGQGLGGYTF. The CDR3 bases are TGTGCCAGTAGTGCACCGGGACAGGGGCTAGGAGGCTACACCTTC.

The chain is built from TRBV5-1 and TRBJ2-6; possible D gene TRBD1, 6 bases. Deletions cut 3 bases from V and 4 bases from J, with 11 bases between. CDR3 length: 15 residues. The germline gives CDR1 SGHRS, CDR2 YFSETQ. CDR3 in amino acids: CASSSQGFGANVLTF. The CDR3 DNA sequence: TGCGCCAGCAGCTCACAGGGTTTCGGGGCCAACGTCCTGACTTTC.